This TCR beta chain was identified during a study of T cell responses to AZD1222 COVID-19 vaccine. The data were produced by immunoSEQ multiplex PCR, yet TCRdb's version contains in-frame clones alone and is incomplete. This sample has about 130,000 clones, with about nine tenths found just once. Remarks on this clone: Its antigen remains unidentified.

Germline lookup yields CDR1 MNHEY and CDR2 SVGAGI. The CDR3 consists of 11 residues. Between the trimmed V and J ends, which lost 4 bases and 6 bases, there was a span of 7 bases. Findings and limits, study-wide: Among those given AZD1222, only five to seven were seropositive at baseline.

The receptor's source is an adult in good health. The chain couples TRBV6-5 to TRBJ2-7; the D gene is possibly TRBD2 (5 bases). The specimen was peripheral blood, collected on day 0 of AZD1222 vaccination. In DNA, the CDR3 is TGTGCCAGCAGTTCCCGGGGCGAGCAGTACTTC. It encodes CASSSRGEQYF.